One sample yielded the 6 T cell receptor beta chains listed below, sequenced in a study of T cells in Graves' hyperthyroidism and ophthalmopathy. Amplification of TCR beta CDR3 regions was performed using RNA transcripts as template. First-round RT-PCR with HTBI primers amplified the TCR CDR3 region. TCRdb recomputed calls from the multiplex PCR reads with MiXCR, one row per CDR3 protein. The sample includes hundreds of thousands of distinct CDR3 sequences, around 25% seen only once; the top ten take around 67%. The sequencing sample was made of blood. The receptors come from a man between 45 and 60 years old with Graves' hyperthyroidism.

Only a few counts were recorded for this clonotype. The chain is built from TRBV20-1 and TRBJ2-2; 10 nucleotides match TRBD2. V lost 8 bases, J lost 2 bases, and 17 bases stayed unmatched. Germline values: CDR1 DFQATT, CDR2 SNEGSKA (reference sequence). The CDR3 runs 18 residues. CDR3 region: CSPPGLASPWPNTGELFF. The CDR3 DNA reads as TGCAGTCCCCCGGGACTAGCGTCTCCTTGGCCAAACACCGGGGAGCTGTTTTTT.

CDR3: CASSVVGGVEQYF. CDR3 DNA sequence: TGTGCCAGCAGCGTAGTAGGGGGAGTCGAGCAGTACTTC. This chain links TRBV9 with TRBJ2-7, with D maybe TRBD1 (6 bases). The CDR3 loop spans 13 amino acids. The germline V and J ends were trimmed by 0 bases and 6 bases, with 10 bases remaining between them. Germline-derived CDR1 and CDR2 are SGDLS and YYNGEE.

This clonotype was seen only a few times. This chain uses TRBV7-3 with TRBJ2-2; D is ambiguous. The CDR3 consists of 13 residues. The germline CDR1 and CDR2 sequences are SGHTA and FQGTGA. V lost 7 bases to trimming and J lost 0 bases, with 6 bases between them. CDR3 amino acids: CASKEANTGELFF. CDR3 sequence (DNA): TGTGCCAGCAAGGAAGCGAACACCGGGGAGCTGTTTTTT.

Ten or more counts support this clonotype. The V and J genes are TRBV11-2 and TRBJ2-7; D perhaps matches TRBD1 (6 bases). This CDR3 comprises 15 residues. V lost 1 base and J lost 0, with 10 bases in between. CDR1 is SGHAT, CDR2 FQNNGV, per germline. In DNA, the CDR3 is TGTGCCAGCAGCTTAGGACAGGTCTTCTCCTACGAGCAGTACTTC. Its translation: CASSLGQVFSYEQYF.

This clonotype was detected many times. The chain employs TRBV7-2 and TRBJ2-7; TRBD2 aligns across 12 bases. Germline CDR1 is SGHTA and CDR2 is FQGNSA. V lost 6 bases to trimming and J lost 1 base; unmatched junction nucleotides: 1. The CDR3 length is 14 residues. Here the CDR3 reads CASRTSGRSYEQYF. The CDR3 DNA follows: TGTGCCAGCAGAACTAGCGGGAGGTCCTACGAGCAGTACTTC.

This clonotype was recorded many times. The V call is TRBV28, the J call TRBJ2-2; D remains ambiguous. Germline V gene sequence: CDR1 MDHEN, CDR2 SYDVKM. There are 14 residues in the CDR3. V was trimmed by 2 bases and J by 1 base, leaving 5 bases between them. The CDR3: CASSLRQNTGELFF. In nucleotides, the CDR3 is TGTGCCAGCAGTTTACGGCAGAACACCGGGGAGCTGTTTTTT.